This T cell receptor (beta chain) was found in a study of blood T cell repertoires in COVID-19. The overall study: T cells, B-cell-depleted T cells, or PBMCs supplied cDNA or gDNA.

Some clones are missing from TCRdb's copy, which holds only in-frame ones; the method was immunoSEQ multiplex PCR. The sample records about 270,000 clones, approximately 83% being singletons. This clone appeared a few times. The CDR3 has 16 residues. Trimming cost V 5 bases and J 3 bases; bases outside gene matches: 5. Germline V gene lookup returns CDR1 SGHTA and CDR2 FQGNSA. This TCR derives from a woman aged 45-65 years who had recovered from COVID-19. Sequenced sample: peripheral blood. This chain uses TRBV7-2 with TRBJ2-3; 13 bases map to TRBD2. The CDR3 sequence: CASSRTSGGNTDTQYF. CDR3 in DNA: TGTGCCAGCAGCCGGACTAGCGGGGGAAATACAGATACGCAGTATTTT.